The clone carrying this T cell receptor beta chain appeared a few times. The antigen remains unidentified. Next came a second PCR, run for roughly 6 to 11 cycles, which used a sample-barcoded 5' primer along with a J-beta primer mix. TCRdb reprocessed the 5' RACE reads with MiXCR, giving one entry per CDR3 protein. The table shows 600,000 to 650,000 distinct CDR3 sequences, with about 54% occurring only once. This entry is derived from a study of blood T cells in healthy people across ages. Study-wide results and limits: Comparison with aged donors showed that long-lived donors had more naive CD4+ cells and higher diversity. Older age went with lower TCR beta diversity per million T cells, in a roughly linear way. A conclusive naive versus antigen-experienced comparison was prevented by the unsorted PBMCs.

The CDR3 covers 15 residues. Trimming removed 6 bases from V and 0 bases from J; junction bases left unmatched: 8. The chain has TRBV12-3 or TRBV12-4 and TRBJ2-7; 7 bases are shared with TRBD1. The sequenced sample was blood. The origin of this receptor is a man aged 60-69 years in good health. CDR3 region: CASSSPRDSSYEQYF. The CDR3 coding sequence is TGTGCCAGCAGCTCCCCCCGGGACAGCTCCTACGAGCAGTACTTC.